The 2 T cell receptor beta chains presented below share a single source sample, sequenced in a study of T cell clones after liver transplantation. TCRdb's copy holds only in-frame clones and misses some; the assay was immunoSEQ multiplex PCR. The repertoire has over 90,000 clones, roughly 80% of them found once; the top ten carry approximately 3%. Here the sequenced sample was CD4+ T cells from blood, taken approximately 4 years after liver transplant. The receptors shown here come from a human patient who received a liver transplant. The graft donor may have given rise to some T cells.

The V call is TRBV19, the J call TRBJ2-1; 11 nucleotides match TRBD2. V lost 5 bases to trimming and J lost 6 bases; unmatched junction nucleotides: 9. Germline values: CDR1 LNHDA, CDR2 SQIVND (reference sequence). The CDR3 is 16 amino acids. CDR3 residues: CASSSSSGTSGNEQFF. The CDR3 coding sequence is TGTGCCAGTAGTTCCTCCTCCGGGACTAGCGGCAATGAGCAGTTCTTC.

This CDR3 reads CASSLSTGTVVGYTF. CDR3 coding DNA: TGTGCCAGCAGTTTATCGACAGGGACGGTAGTAGGCTACACCTTC. The V call is TRBV27, the J call TRBJ1-2; 7 positions agree with TRBD1. This CDR3 is built from 15 residues. Trimming removed 0 bases from V and 8 bases from J; junction bases left unmatched: 9. Germline CDR1 is MNHEY and CDR2 is SMNVEV (reference sequence).